This T cell receptor beta chain was found in a study of blood T cell repertoires in COVID-19 (dated by TCRdb to the early 2020s). The study in broad terms: Samples from collaborators originated in the United States, Italy and Spain and spanned both the acute and convalescent phases of COVID-19. The material from the prospective study consisted of cDNA or gDNA derived from T cells, B-cell-depleted T cells, or PBMCs. Subjects who had been exposed to COVID-19, were actively infected with it, or had recovered from it provided the deeply sampled blood TCRbeta repertoires that made up the dataset. A freely available public database, intended as a resource for researchers studying the immune response to SARS-CoV-2, is where the repertoires were released. Samples came from the ongoing ImmuneRACE study (first 160 participants) plus 1,254 subjects from 6 global collaborators. A de-identified subject ID, COVID-19 status, age in years and sex were almost always included in the sample metadata. Where available, HLA class I and class II types were taken from metadata supplied by the sample provider and were not determined by assay-based typing. Beyond this particular receptor, the publication reports: The amount of clinical and demographic metadata varied by source and participant and was provided uncurated.

TCRbeta CDR3 regions were amplified from genomic DNA using the immunoSEQ Assay, a bias-controlled multiplex PCR. Under the source paper's analysis protocol: Within the assay, amplification of reference gene primers was used to estimate how many nucleated cells each sample contained. Sequence reads were collapsed and filtered to measure the absolute abundance of every unique TCRbeta CDR3 rearrangement. For each sample, productive Simpson clonality was calculated by taking the square root of Simpson's diversity index across productive rearrangements. Held by TCRdb, this immuneACCESS table contains in-frame sequences only and omits some clones. Under half of the omission traces to an unresolved V gene where checked; the cause of the rest is unknown. V, J and clone size were drawn from that table, and D and trimming were deduced from the DNA. The sample table shows 100,000 to 150,000 clones, and roughly 88% are seen once. The biggest ten clones account for 10% of the sample.

About this clone: What this receptor recognizes is not known. No base quality information exists; no much larger clone differs at one position.

The collaborating institutions used their own protocols to collect whole blood in K2EDTA tubes. For TCRbeta analysis, collaborators shipped samples as frozen whole blood, isolated PBMCs, or DNA extracted from either of those sample types. Compared with germline, V lacks 6 bases and J lacks 0 bases; bases without a gene match: 11. Counted from cysteine to phenylalanine, this CDR3 has 17 amino acids. The kept DNA is CDR3 alone, 51 bases in frame from the first base. As encoded in the germline V gene, CDR1 is MGHRA while CDR2 is YSYEKL. The sample consisted of peripheral blood. The sequence joins TRBV4-1 to TRBJ1-1, with 9 bases aligning to TRBD1. The clonotype comes from a man between 45 and 60 years old with acute or convalescent COVID-19. For the CDR3, the sequence is CASRALLGTGMNTEAFF. The DNA sequence is given as TGCGCCAGCAGAGCCTTACTGGGGACAGGGATGAACACTGAAGCTTTCTTT.